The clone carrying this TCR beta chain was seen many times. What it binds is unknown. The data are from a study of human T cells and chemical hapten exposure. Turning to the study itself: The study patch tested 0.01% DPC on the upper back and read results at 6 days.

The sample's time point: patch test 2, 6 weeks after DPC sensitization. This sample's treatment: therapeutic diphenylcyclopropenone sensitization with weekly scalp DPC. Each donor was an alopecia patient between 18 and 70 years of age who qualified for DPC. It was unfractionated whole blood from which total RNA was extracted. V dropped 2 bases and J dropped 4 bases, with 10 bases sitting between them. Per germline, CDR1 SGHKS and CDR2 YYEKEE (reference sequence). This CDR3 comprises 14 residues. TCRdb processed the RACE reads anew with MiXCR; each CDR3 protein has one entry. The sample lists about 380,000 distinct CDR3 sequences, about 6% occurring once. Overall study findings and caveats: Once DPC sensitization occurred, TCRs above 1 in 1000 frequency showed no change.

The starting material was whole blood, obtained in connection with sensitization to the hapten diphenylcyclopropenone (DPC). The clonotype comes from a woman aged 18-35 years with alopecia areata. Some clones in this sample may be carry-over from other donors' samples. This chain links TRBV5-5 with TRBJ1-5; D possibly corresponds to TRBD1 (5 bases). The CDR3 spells CASSLRGANQPQHF. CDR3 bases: TGTGCCAGCAGCTTAAGAGGGGCGAATCAGCCCCAGCATTTT.